In this sample, the clone carrying this TCR beta chain turned up a few times. Its antigen is as yet unknown. This entry comes from a study of a mutant IDH1 vaccine in newly diagnosed glioma. About the study: Vaccines were first given 4-6 weeks after radiotherapy alone, or with temozolomide cycles. Study-wide findings and caveats: Changes in the top peripheral T cell clonotypes seemingly had no bearing on pseudoprogression.

Germline V gene sequence: CDR1 MDHEN, CDR2 SYDVKM. Losses at the gene ends were 3 bases for V and 4 bases for J; bases not matched to a gene: 2. The CDR3 runs to 13 residues. Time point reported: week 23, last vaccination. The content of each vaccine dose was 300 ug of mutant IDH1 20-mer peptide, and topical imiquimod accompanied it. The donors had new WHO grade 3 or 4 astrocytomas; these were IDH1-mutant and ATRX-lost. Assay: immunoSEQ multiplex PCR; the TCRdb copy retains only in-frame clones and omits some. The table shows approximately 79,000 clones, with approximately 89% occurring only once. The sample was PBMCs, taken from a glioma patient whose treatment included an IDH1 peptide vaccine. The receptor was derived from a woman aged 50 to 60 with glioma. The chain couples TRBV28 to TRBJ1-2; 7 bases agree with TRBD1. CDR3 residues: CASSLTGLYGYTF. Written as DNA, the CDR3 is TGTGCCAGCAGTTTGACAGGGCTCTATGGCTACACCTTC.